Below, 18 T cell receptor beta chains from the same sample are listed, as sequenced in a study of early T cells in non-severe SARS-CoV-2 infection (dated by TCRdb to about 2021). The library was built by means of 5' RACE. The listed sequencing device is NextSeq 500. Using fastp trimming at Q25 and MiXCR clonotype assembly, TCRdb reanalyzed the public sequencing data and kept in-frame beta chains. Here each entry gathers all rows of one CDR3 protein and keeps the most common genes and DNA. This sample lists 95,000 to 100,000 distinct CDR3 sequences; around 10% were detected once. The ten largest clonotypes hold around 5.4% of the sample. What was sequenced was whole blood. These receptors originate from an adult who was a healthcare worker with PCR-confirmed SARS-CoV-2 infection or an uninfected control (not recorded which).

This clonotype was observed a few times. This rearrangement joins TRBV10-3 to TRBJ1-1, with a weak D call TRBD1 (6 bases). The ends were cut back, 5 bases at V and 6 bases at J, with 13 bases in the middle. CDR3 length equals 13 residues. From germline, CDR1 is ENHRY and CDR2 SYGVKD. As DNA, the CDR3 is TGTGCCATCAGTTTCGACGCAGGGGCTGAAGCTTTCTTT. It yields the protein CAISFDAGAEAFF.

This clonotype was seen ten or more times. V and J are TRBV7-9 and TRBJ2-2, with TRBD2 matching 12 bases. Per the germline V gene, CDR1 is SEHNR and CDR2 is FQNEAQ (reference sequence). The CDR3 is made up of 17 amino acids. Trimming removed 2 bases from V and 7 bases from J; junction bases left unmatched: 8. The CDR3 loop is CASSLPRLAGAFGELFF. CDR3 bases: TGTGCCAGCAGCTTACCCCGACTAGCGGGAGCTTTCGGGGAGCTGTTTTTT.

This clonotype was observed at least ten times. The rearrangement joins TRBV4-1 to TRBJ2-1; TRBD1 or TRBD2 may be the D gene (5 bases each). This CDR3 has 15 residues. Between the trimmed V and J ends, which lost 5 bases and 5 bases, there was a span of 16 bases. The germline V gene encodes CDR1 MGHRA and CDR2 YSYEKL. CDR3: CASSSTGTRNNEQFF. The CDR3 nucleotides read TGCGCCAGCAGCAGCACCGGGACCAGGAACAATGAGCAGTTCTTC.

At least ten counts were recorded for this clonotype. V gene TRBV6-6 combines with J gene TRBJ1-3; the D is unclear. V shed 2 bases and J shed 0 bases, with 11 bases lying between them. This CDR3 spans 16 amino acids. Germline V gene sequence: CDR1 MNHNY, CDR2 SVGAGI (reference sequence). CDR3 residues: CASSYREPSSGNTIYF. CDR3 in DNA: TGTGCCAGCAGTTACCGAGAGCCGAGCTCTGGAAACACCATATATTTT.

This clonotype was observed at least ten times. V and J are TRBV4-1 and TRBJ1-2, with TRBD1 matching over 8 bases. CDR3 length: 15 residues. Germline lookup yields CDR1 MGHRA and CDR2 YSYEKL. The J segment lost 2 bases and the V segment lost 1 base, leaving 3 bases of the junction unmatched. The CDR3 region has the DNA TGCGCCAGCAGCCAAGTAGGACAGGGCAACTATGGCTACACCTTC. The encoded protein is CASSQVGQGNYGYTF.

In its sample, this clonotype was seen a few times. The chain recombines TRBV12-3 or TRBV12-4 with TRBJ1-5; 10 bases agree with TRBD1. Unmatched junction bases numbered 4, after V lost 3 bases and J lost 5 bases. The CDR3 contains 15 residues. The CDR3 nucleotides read TGTGCCAGCAGTTTGAGGACAGGGGGGTATCAGCCCCAGCATTTT. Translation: CASSLRTGGYQPQHF.

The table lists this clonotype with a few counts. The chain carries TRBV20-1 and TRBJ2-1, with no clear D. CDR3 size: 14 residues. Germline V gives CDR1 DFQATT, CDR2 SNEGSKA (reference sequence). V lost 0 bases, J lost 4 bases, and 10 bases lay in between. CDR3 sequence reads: CSAREGRAYNEQFF. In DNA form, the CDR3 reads TGCAGTGCTAGAGAAGGACGGGCATACAATGAGCAGTTCTTC.

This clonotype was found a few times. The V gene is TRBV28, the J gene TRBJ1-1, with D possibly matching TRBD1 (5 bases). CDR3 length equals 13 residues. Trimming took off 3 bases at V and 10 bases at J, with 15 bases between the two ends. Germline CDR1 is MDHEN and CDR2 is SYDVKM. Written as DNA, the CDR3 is TGTGCCAGCAGTTTCGATCGGATTAGGGGAGCTTTCTTT. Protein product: CASSFDRIRGAFF.

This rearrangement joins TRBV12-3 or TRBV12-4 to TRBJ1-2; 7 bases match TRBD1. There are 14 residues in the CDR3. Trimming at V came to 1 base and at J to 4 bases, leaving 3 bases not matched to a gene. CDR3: CASSLGDRFYGYTF. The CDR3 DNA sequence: TGTGCCAGCAGTTTAGGGGACAGATTCTATGGCTACACCTTC.

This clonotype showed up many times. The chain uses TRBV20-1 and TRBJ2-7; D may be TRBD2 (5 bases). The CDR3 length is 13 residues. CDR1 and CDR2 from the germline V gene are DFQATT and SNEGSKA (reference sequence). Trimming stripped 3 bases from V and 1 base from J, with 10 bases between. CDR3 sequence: CSARDFPSYEQYF. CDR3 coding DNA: TGCAGTGCTAGGGACTTCCCTTCCTACGAGCAGTACTTC.

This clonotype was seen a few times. The CDR3 here is CASSLENEKLFF. The CDR3 nucleotides read TGTGCCAGCAGTTTAGAAAATGAAAAACTGTTTTTT. The V call is TRBV12-3 or TRBV12-4, the J call TRBJ1-4; D uncertain. Trimming removed 1 base from V and 5 bases from J, with 2 bases in between. CDR3 size: 12 residues.

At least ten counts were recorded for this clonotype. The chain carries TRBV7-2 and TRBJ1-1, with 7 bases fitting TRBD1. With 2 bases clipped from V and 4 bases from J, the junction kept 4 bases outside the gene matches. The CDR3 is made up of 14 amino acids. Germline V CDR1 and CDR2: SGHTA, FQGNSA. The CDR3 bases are TGTGCCAGCAGCTTACCAAACAGGGGCACTGAAGCTTTCTTT. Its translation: CASSLPNRGTEAFF.

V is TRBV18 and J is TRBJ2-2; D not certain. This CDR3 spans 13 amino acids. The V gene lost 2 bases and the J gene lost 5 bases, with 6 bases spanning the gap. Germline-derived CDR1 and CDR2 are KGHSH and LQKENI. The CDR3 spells CASSPIETGELFF. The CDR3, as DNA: TGTGCCAGCTCACCAATAGAGACCGGGGAGCTGTTTTTT. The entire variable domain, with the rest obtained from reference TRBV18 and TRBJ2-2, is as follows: NAGVMQNPRHLVRRRGQEARLRCSPMKGHSHVYWYRQLPEEGLKFMVYLQKENIIDESGMPKERFSAEFPKEGPSILRIQQVVRGDSAAYFCASSPIETGELFFGEGSRLTVL.

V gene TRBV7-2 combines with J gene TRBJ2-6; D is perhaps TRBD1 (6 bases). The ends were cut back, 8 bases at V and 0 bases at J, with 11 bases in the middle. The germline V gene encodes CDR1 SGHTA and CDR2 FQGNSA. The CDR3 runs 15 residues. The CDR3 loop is CASAGDGSGANVLTF. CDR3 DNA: TGTGCCAGCGCAGGGGACGGCTCTGGGGCCAACGTCCTGACTTTC. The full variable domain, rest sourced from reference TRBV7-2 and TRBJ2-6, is GAGVSQSPSNKVTEKGKDVELRCDPISGHTALYWYRQSLGQGLEFLIYFQGNSAPDKSGLPSDRFSAERTGGSVSTLTIQRTQQEDSAVYLCASAGDGSGANVLTFGAGSRLTVL.

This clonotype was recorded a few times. The CDR3, as DNA: TGTGCCATCAGTGAGAGGGGGAAAATGAACACTGAAGCTTTCTTT. Amino acid sequence: CAISERGKMNTEAFF. The V and J genes are TRBV10-3 and TRBJ1-1; a weak D match, TRBD1 (6 bases). The V gene lost 2 bases and the J gene lost 0 bases, with 10 bases spanning the gap. Germline V gene lookup returns CDR1 ENHRY and CDR2 SYGVKD. CDR3 size: 15 residues.

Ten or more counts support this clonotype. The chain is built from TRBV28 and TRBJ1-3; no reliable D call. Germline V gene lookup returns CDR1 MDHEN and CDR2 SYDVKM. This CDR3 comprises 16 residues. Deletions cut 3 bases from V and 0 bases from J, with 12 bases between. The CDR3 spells CASSLAGVFSGNTIYF. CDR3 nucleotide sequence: TGTGCCAGCAGTTTGGCAGGAGTATTCTCTGGAAACACCATATATTTT. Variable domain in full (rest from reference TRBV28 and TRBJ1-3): DVKVTQSSRYLVKRTGEKVFLECVQDMDHENMFWYRQDPGLGLRLIYFSYDVKMKEKGDIPEGYSVSREKKERFSLILESASTNQTSMYLCASSLAGVFSGNTIYFGEGSWLTVV.

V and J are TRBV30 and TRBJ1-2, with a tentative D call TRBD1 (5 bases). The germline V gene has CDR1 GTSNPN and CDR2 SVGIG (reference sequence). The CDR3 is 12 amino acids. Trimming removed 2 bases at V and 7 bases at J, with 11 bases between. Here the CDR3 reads CAWSRGVGGYTF. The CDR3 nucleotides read TGTGCCTGGAGTCGAGGGGTCGGTGGCTACACCTTC.

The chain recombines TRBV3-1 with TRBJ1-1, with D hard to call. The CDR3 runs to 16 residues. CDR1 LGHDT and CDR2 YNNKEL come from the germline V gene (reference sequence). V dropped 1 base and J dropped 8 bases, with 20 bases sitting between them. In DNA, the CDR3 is TGTGCCAGCAGCCAAGTTCCGGCCAGACCCCTAACAGAAGCTTTCTTT. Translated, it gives CASSQVPARPLTEAFF.